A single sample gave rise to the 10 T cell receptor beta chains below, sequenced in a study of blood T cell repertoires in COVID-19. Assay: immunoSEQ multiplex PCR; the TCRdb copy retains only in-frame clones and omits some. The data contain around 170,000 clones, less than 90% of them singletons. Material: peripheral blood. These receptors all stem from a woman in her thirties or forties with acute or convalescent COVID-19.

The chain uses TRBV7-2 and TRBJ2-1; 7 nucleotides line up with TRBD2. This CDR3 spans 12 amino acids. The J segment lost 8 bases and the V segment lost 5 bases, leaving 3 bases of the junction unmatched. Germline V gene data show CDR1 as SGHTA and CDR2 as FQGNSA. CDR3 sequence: CASSRTRYEQFF. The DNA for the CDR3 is TGTGCCAGCAGCCGGACTAGATATGAGCAGTTCTTC.

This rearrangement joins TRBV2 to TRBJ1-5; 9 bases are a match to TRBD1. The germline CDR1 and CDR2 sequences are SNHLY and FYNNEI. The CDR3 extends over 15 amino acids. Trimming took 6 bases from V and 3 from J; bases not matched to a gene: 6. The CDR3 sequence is CASSVGQGHNQPQHF. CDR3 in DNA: TGTGCCAGCAGCGTCGGACAGGGGCACAATCAGCCCCAGCATTTT. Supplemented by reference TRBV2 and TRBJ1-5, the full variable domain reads EPEVTQTPSHQVTQMGQEVILRCVPISNHLYFYWYRQILGQKVEFLVSFYNNEISEKSEIFDDQFSVERPDGSNFTLKIRSTKLEDSAMYFCASSVGQGHNQPQHFGDGTRLSIL.

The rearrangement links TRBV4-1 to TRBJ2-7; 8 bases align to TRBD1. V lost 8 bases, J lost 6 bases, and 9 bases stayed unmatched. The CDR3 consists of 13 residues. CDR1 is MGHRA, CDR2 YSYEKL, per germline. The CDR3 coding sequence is TGCGCCAGCGGGCCAGGGGGCGCGGGCGAGCAGTACTTC. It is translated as CASGPGGAGEQYF.

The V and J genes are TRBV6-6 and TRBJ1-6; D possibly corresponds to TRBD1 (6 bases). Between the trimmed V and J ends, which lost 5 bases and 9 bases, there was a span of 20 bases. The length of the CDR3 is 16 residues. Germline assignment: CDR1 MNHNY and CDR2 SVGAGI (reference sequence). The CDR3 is CASSSPQGYPISPLHF. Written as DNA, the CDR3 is TGTGCCAGCAGTAGCCCTCAGGGGTATCCCATTTCACCCCTCCACTTT.

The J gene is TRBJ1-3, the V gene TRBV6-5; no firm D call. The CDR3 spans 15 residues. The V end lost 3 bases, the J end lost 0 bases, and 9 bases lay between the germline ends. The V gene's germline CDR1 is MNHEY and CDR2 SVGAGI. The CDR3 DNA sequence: TGTGCCAGCAGTTATTCGGTTAACTCTGGAAACACCATATATTTT. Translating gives CASSYSVNSGNTIYF.

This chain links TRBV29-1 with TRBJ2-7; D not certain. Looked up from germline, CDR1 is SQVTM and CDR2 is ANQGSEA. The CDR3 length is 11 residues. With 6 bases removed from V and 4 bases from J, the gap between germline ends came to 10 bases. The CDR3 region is CSVRHLYEQYF. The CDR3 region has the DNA TGCAGCGTCAGACACCTTTACGAGCAGTACTTC.

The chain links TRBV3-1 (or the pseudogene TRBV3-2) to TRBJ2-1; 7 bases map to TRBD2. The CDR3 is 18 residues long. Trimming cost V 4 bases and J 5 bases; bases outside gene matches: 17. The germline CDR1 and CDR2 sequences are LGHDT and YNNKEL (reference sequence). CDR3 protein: CASSRSIPALGGDNEQFF. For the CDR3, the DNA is TGTGCCAGCAGCCGCTCCATCCCCGCCCTGGGAGGGGACAATGAGCAGTTCTTC.

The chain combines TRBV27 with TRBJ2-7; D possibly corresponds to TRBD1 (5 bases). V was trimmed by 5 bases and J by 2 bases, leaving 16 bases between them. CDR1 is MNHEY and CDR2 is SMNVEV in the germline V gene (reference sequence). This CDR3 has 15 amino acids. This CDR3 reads CASSRKGRAAYEQYF. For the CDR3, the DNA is TGTGCCAGCAGTCGAAAGGGCAGGGCCGCCTACGAGCAGTACTTC.

The CDR3 bases are TGTGCCAGTAGTACAGGGCGAGAAGATGGCTACACCTTC. Protein product: CASSTGREDGYTF. The chain carries TRBV19 and TRBJ1-2, with a weak D call TRBD1 (5 bases). Between the trimmed V and J ends, which lost 4 bases and 6 bases, there was a span of 12 bases. The CDR3 is made up of 13 amino acids. Germline V gene sequence: CDR1 LNHDA, CDR2 SQIVND (reference sequence).

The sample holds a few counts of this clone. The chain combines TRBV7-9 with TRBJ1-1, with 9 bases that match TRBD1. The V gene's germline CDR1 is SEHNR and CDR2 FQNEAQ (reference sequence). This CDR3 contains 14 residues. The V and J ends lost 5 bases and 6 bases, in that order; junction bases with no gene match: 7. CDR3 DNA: TGTGCCAGCAGCCCAACAGGGGGCGTAGCTGAAGCTTTCTTT. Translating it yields CASSPTGGVAEAFF.